What follows are 27 T cell receptor beta chains derived from one specimen sequenced in a study of blood T cell repertoires in COVID-19. This table comes from immunoSEQ multiplex PCR, and its TCRdb copy is limited to in-frame clones, with some not included. The data show some 250,000 clones, with 70% to 75% seen just once and more than 2.5% held by the top ten. The sequenced sample was peripheral blood. The origin of the receptors is a woman older than 75 with acute or convalescent COVID-19.

This rearrangement joins TRBV29-1 to TRBJ1-4; TRBD1 is a possible D gene (5 bases). Germline-derived CDR1 and CDR2 are SQVTM and ANQGSEA. V was trimmed by 6 bases and J by 2 bases, leaving 13 bases between them. CDR3 length equals 14 residues. The chain's CDR3 is CSVAQDNTNEKLFF. The CDR3 nucleotides are TGCAGCGTCGCACAGGACAATACTAATGAAAAACTGTTTTTT.

The chain uses TRBV5-5 and TRBJ2-1; 9 bases agree with TRBD2. This CDR3 is 15 amino acids long. Germline CDR1 SGHKS, CDR2 YYEKEE (reference sequence). V lost 2 bases to trimming and J lost 2 bases; unmatched junction nucleotides: 2. CDR3 sequence: CASSFGGGAYNEQFF. The CDR3 nucleotides read TGTGCCAGCAGCTTCGGCGGGGGGGCCTACAATGAGCAGTTCTTC.

The chain employs TRBV6-6 and TRBJ1-1; TRBD1 agrees at 9 bases. Germline V gives CDR1 MNHNY, CDR2 SVGAGI (reference sequence). V dropped 4 bases and J dropped 1; count of bases not matched to a gene: 4. The length of the CDR3 is 15 residues. Here the CDR3 DNA reads TGTGCCAGCAGTTCGGTGGACAGGGGGAACACTGAAGCTTTCTTT. Translated: CASSSVDRGNTEAFF.

Ten or more counts support this clone. The gene calls are TRBV6-2 or TRBV6-3 and TRBJ1-6, with TRBD1 identical over 9 bases. Germline V gene data show CDR1 as MNHEY and CDR2 as SVGEGT. V dropped 1 base and J dropped 7; count of bases not matched to a gene: 5. This CDR3 region has 16 residues. The chain's CDR3 is CASSYLRQGGNSPLHF. DNA for the CDR3: TGTGCCAGCAGTTACTTGCGACAGGGGGGAAATTCACCCCTCCACTTT.

The chain couples TRBV11-2 to TRBJ2-7; D might be TRBD1 (5 bases). V lost 0 bases and J 6 bases, leaving 9 bases between the germline ends. In germline, CDR1 is SGHAT, CDR2 FQNNGV. The CDR3 length is 13 residues. This chain's CDR3 is CASSLEWGGEQYF. The CDR3 nucleotides are TGTGCCAGCAGCTTAGAATGGGGCGGCGAGCAGTACTTC. The full variable domain, with the rest looked up from reference TRBV11-2 and TRBJ2-7, is EAGVAQSPRYKIIEKRQSVAFWCNPISGHATLYWYQQILGQGPKLLIQFQNNGVVDDSQLPKDRFSAERLKGVDSTLKIQPAKLEDSAVYLCASSLEWGGEQYFGPGTRLTVT.

This clone was found many times. CDR3 coding DNA: TGTGCCAGCAGCTTAGCCCTCAACACTGAAGCTTTCTTT. It specifies CASSLALNTEAFF. The chain recombines TRBV7-2 with TRBJ1-1; D remains ambiguous. Per the germline V gene, CDR1 is SGHTA and CDR2 is FQGNSA. CDR3 length: 13 residues. V lost 0 bases and J 2 bases, leaving 4 bases between the germline ends. The whole variable domain, filled in from reference TRBV7-2 and TRBJ1-1, reads GAGVSQSPSNKVTEKGKDVELRCDPISGHTALYWYRQSLGQGLEFLIYFQGNSAPDKSGLPSDRFSAERTGGSVSTLTIQRTQQEDSAVYLCASSLALNTEAFFGQGTRLTVV.

This clone was recorded once. This chain links TRBV11-2 with TRBJ2-7; 7 nucleotides align to TRBD1. Germline V gene sequence: CDR1 SGHAT, CDR2 FQNNGV. The CDR3 runs 17 residues. After removal of 2 bases from V and 2 bases from J, the junction contained 12 bases not matched to a gene. For the CDR3, the DNA is TGTGCCAGCAGCTTAAACGCTAGAGGGGGCAGGACCTACGAGCAGTACTTC. Encoded protein: CASSLNARGGRTYEQYF.

The genes are TRBV5-1 and TRBJ1-2; TRBD1 is a possible D gene (5 bases). Trimming shortened V by 0 bases and J by 4 bases, and 13 bases separated the two germline ends. Germline loops: CDR1 SGHRS, CDR2 YFSETQ. This CDR3 is built from 15 residues. CDR3 amino acids: CASSLEGGTAYGYTF. The CDR3 coding sequence is TGCGCCAGCAGCTTGGAGGGCGGGACGGCCTATGGCTACACCTTC.

This chain connects TRBV18 to TRBJ1-1; TRBD1 is a possible D gene (5 bases). Per the germline V gene, CDR1 is KGHSH and CDR2 is LQKENI. V lost 1 base to trimming and J lost 3 bases, with 9 bases between them. The CDR3 totals 14 residues. For the CDR3, the DNA is TGTGCCAGCTCACCACAGGGGTCGGACACTGAAGCTTTCTTT. Its protein product is CASSPQGSDTEAFF.

The rearrangement links TRBV10-3 to TRBJ1-4; weak D call: TRBD1 (5 bases). Germline-derived CDR1 and CDR2 are ENHRY and SYGVKD. Trimming cost V 4 bases and J 8 bases, with 17 bases left between them. There are 15 residues in the CDR3. Here the CDR3 reads CAISGSDSQTEKLFF. CDR3 nucleotide sequence: TGTGCCATCAGTGGAAGTGACAGCCAGACCGAAAAACTGTTTTTT.

This clone came up once. The V gene is TRBV5-4, the J gene TRBJ2-3, with TRBD2 matching over 9 bases. Trimming removed 0 bases from V and 1 base from J; junction bases left unmatched: 6. The CDR3 is 17 amino acids. Germline CDR1 SGHNT, CDR2 YYREEE (reference sequence). CDR3 loop: CASSLVGSGRRTDTQYF. The CDR3 DNA reads as TGTGCCAGCAGCTTGGTAGGCAGCGGGAGGCGCACAGATACGCAGTATTTT.

J is TRBJ2-4 and V is TRBV10-3, with D possibly TRBD2 on 5 matching bases. In germline, CDR1 is ENHRY, CDR2 SYGVKD. Trimming left V 4 bases short and J 9 bases short, with 10 bases between. CDR3 length: 12 amino acids. This CDR3 is CAISGVGSIQYF. DNA of the CDR3: TGTGCCATCAGTGGTGTGGGGAGCATTCAGTACTTC.

V gene TRBV4-3 combines with J gene TRBJ1-1, with D unresolved. The CDR3 is 14 amino acids. With 3 bases removed from V and 4 bases from J, the gap between germline ends came to 12 bases. Germline values: CDR1 LGHNA, CDR2 YSLEER. The CDR3 spells CASSQAGGFTEAFF. CDR3 bases: TGCGCCAGCAGCCAGGCCGGAGGATTCACTGAAGCTTTCTTT.

The rearrangement joins TRBV20-1 to TRBJ1-2, with a possible D match to TRBD1 (6 bases). The CDR3 loop spans 12 amino acids. Trimming took 3 bases from V and 8 from J, leaving 13 bases between them. Germline CDR1 DFQATT, CDR2 SNEGSKA (reference sequence). The CDR3 nucleotides read TGCAGTGCTAGTGGGGGCATAACGGGCTACACCTTC. It is translated as CSASGGITGYTF.

The V and J genes are TRBV6-1 and TRBJ1-2, with D possibly TRBD1 on 5 matching bases. V was pared by 3 bases and J by 4 bases, with 9 bases between. This CDR3 contains 13 residues. Germline V gives CDR1 MNHNS, CDR2 SASEGT. CDR3 bases: TGTGCCAGCAGTGACACAGGCACCTATGGCTACACCTTC. Its protein product is CASSDTGTYGYTF.

This clone was detected only once. The chain employs TRBV5-1 and TRBJ2-2; TRBD2 matches 9 bases. In germline, CDR1 is SGHRS, CDR2 YFSETQ. Trimming at V came to 0 bases and at J to 7 bases, leaving 7 bases not matched to a gene. There are 16 residues in the CDR3. The CDR3 DNA follows: TGCGCCAGCAGCTTGGAGTCTAGCGGGGTTTTCGGGGAGCTGTTTTTT. Amino acids: CASSLESSGVFGELFF.

This chain joins TRBV3-1 (or the pseudogene TRBV3-2) and TRBJ1-2, with D possibly TRBD1 on 5 matching bases. This CDR3 is 15 amino acids long. In germline, CDR1 is LGHDT, CDR2 YNNKEL (reference sequence). Trimming took 1 base from V and 13 from J, leaving 22 bases between them. DNA of the CDR3: TGTGCCAGCAGCCAAGGGGCCGGGACTTCCAGGTCCTGCACCTTC. Residues: CASSQGAGTSRSCTF.

The gene calls are TRBV10-3 and TRBJ2-2; 8 bases are shared with TRBD2. J gave up 3 bases and V 7 bases, and 4 bases lay outside the gene matches. The CDR3 contains 14 residues. The germline V gene has CDR1 ENHRY and CDR2 SYGVKD. Here the CDR3 reads CAIKPAGDTGELFF. The CDR3 nucleotides are TGTGCCATCAAGCCAGCGGGGGACACCGGGGAGCTGTTTTTT.

The V gene is TRBV5-1, the J gene TRBJ2-4; D unclear. This CDR3 is built from 15 residues. Looked up from germline, CDR1 is SGHRS and CDR2 is YFSETQ. Trimming stripped 4 bases from V and 6 bases from J, with 17 bases between. CDR3 coding DNA: TGCGCCAGCAGCCCCCGTGAAGGTGCAGGAAACATTCAGTACTTC. This encodes CASSPREGAGNIQYF.

V gene TRBV7-2 combines with J gene TRBJ2-6, with TRBD1 matching 7 bases. Looked up from germline, CDR1 is SGHTA and CDR2 is FQGNSA. This CDR3 spans 15 amino acids. J was trimmed by 4 bases and V by 7 bases; bases with no gene match: 7. This CDR3 reads CASNPTGVGANVLTF. Written as DNA, the CDR3 is TGTGCCAGCAACCCTACAGGGGTCGGGGCCAACGTCCTGACTTTC.

For this clone: Other DNA sequences in the sample encode the same CDR3. This chain joins TRBV6-5 and TRBJ1-1, with D possibly TRBD1 on 5 matching bases. The CDR3 runs 13 residues. CDR1 MNHEY and CDR2 SVGAGI come from the germline V gene. V lost 2 bases and J 4 bases, leaving 8 bases between the germline ends. CDR3 nucleotide sequence: TGTGCCAGCAGTTACCTCGGGGGCACTGAAGCTTTCTTT. This codes for CASSYLGGTEAFF.

This chain joins TRBV1 and TRBJ2-2; the listed D gene, TRBD2, was not tested against the DNA. TRBV1 is tagged as a pseudogene. CDR3 length: 16 residues. The CDR3: CTSSQEAGGVTGELFF. The CDR3 DNA is TGCACCAGCAGCCAAGAAGCGGGAGGTGTCACCGGGGAGCTGTTTTTT.

This clone was counted only a few times. V gene TRBV15 combines with J gene TRBJ2-1; D remains ambiguous. The V end lost 5 bases, the J end lost 8 bases, and 7 bases lay between the germline ends. Germline assignment: CDR1 LNHNV and CDR2 YYDKDF (reference sequence). The length of the CDR3 is 11 residues. In nucleotides, the CDR3 is TGTGCCACCAGCCAGATCGATGAGCAGTTCTTC. Its translation: CATSQIDEQFF.

The rearrangement links TRBV19 to TRBJ1-2; TRBD1 might be the D (5 bases). The CDR3 totals 13 residues. Germline V lookup: CDR1 LNHDA, CDR2 SQIVND (reference sequence). V dropped 1 base and J dropped 7 bases, with 10 bases sitting between them. The CDR3: CASSIGGVRGYTF. The DNA for the CDR3 is TGTGCCAGTAGTATAGGGGGGGTCCGTGGCTACACCTTC. The whole variable domain, remainder taken from reference TRBV19 and TRBJ1-2, is DGGITQSPKYLFRKEGQNVTLSCEQNLNHDAMYWYRQDPGQGLRLIYYSQIVNDFQKGDIAEGYSVSREKKESFPLTVTSAQKNPTAFYLCASSIGGVRGYTFGSGTRLTVV.

The chain is built from TRBV30 and TRBJ2-1; D might be TRBD1 (6 bases). This CDR3 has 12 amino acids. CDR1 and CDR2 from the germline V gene are GTSNPN and SVGIG (reference sequence). Trimming cost V 8 bases and J 8 bases, with 16 bases left between them. The DNA for the CDR3 is TGTGCCCTCAACAGGGATCGTGATGAGCAGTTCTTC. It encodes CALNRDRDEQFF.

Written as DNA, the CDR3 is TGTGCCAGCAGTGAAGCGCCCGGGGTCGGTCGAGAGACCCAGTACTTC. Its translation: CASSEAPGVGRETQYF. This rearrangement joins TRBV6-1 to TRBJ2-5, with a possible D match to TRBD2 (5 bases). Germline V CDR1 and CDR2: MNHNS, SASEGT. The CDR3 is 16 amino acids. The ends were cut back, 0 bases at V and 4 bases at J, with 15 bases in the middle.

The chain couples TRBV6-2 or TRBV6-3 to TRBJ1-2, with a tentative D call TRBD1 (6 bases). Trimming took 5 bases from V and 4 from J, leaving 17 bases between them. CDR1 and CDR2 (germline): MNHEY, SVGEGT. This CDR3 spans 15 amino acids. CDR3 nucleotides: TGTGCCAGCAGTCCCTCCGGGGGGCTTGGCTATGGCTACACCTTC. Protein product: CASSPSGGLGYGYTF.